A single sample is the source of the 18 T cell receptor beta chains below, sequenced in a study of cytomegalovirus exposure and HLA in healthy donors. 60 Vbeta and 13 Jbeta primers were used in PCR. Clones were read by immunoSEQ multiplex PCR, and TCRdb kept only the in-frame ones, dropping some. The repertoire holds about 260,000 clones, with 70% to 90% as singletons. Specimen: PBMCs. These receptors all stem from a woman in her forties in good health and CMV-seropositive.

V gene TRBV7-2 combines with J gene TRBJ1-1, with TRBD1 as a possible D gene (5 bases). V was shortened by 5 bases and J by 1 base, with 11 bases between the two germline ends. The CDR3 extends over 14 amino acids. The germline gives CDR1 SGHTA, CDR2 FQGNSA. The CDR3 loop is CASSPRQKNTEAFF. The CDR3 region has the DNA TGTGCCAGCAGCCCCCGACAGAAGAACACTGAAGCTTTCTTT.

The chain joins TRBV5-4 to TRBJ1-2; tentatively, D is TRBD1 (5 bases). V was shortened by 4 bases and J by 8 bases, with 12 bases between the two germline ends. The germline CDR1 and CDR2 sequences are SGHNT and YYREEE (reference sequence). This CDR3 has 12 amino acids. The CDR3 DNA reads TGTGCCAGCAGCCCCGGGGGGGTCGGCTACACCTTC. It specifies CASSPGGVGYTF. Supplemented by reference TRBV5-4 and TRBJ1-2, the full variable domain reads ETGVTQSPTHLIKTRGQQVTLRCSSQSGHNTVSWYQQALGQGPQFIFQYYREEENGRGNFPPRFSGLQFPNYSSELNVNALELDDSALYLCASSPGGVGYTFGSGTRLTVV.

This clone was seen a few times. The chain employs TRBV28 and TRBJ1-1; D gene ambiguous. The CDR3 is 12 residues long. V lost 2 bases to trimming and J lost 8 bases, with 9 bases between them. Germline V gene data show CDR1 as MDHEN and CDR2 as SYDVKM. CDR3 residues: CASSLAHREAFF. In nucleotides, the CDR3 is TGTGCCAGCAGTTTAGCCCACAGAGAAGCTTTCTTT.

CDR3 residues: CASSARDRTTGNTIYF. CDR3 nucleotides: TGTGCCAGTAGTGCCCGGGACAGGACAACTGGAAACACCATATATTTT. The chain combines TRBV19 with TRBJ1-3; 8 positions match TRBD1. This CDR3 is built from 16 residues. V lost 5 bases to trimming and J lost 2 bases; unmatched junction nucleotides: 8. CDR1 is LNHDA and CDR2 is SQIVND in the germline V gene (reference sequence).

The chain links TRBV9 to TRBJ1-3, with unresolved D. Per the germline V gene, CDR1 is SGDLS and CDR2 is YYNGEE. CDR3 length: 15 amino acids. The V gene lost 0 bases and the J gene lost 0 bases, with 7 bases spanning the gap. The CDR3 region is CASSVDFVSGNTIYF. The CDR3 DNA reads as TGTGCCAGCAGCGTAGATTTCGTCTCTGGAAACACCATATATTTT.

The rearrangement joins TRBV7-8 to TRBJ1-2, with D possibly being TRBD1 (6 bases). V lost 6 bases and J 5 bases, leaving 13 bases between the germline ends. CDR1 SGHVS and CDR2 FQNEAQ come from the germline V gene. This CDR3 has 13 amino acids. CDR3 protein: CASSQVGQYGYTF. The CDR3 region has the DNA TGTGCCAGCAGTCAGGTTGGACAGTATGGCTACACCTTC.

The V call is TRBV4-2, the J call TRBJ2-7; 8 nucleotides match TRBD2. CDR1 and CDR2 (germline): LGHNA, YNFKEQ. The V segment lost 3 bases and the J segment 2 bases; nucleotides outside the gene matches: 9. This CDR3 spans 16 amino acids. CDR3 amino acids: CASSHVTSGITYEQYF. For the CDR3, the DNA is TGTGCCAGCAGCCATGTTACTAGCGGAATAACCTACGAGCAGTACTTC.

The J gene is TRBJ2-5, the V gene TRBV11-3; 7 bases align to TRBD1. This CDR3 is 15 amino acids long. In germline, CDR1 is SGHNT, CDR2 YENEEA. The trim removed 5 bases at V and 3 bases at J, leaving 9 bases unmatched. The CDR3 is CASSNRDSDEETQYF. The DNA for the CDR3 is TGTGCCAGCAGCAACCGGGACAGCGATGAAGAGACCCAGTACTTC.

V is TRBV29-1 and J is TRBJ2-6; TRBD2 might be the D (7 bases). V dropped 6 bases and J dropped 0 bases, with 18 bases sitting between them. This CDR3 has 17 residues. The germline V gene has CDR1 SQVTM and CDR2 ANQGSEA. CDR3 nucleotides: TGCAGCGTGGGCGGGGGCGGAGGGGTCTCTGGGGCCAACGTCCTGACTTTC. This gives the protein CSVGGGGGVSGANVLTF.

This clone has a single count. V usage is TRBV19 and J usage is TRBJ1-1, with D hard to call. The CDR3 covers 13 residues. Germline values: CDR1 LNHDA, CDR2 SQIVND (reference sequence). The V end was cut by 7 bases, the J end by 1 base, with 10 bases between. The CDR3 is CASTLHTNTEAFF. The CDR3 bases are TGTGCCAGTACCCTCCACACGAACACTGAAGCTTTCTTT.

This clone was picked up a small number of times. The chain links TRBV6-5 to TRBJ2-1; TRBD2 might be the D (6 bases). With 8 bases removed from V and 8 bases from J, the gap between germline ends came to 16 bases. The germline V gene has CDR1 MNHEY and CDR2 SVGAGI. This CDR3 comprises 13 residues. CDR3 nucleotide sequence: TGTGCCAGCGGATCTAGCGCCGCGGATGAGCAGTTCTTC. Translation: CASGSSAADEQFF.

The CDR3 nucleotides read TGTGCCATCAGTATAGCGGGAGGGTTCGAGCAGTACTTC. Amino acid sequence: CAISIAGGFEQYF. The genes are TRBV10-3 and TRBJ2-7; 11 bases agree with TRBD2. This CDR3 region has 13 residues. CDR1 and CDR2 (germline): ENHRY, SYGVKD. With 5 bases clipped from V and 6 bases from J, the junction kept 3 bases outside the gene matches.

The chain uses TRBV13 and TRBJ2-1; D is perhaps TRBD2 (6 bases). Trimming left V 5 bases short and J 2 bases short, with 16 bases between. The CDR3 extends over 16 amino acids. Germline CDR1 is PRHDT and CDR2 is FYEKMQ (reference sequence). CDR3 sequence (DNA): TGTGCCAGCAGCACCTCGGCACGGGGGACCTACAATGAGCAGTTCTTC. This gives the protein CASSTSARGTYNEQFF.

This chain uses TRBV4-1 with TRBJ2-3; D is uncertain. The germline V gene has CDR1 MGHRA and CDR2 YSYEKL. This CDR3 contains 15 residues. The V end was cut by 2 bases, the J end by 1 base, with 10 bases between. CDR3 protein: CASSQSLHRTDTQYF. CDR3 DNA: TGCGCCAGCAGCCAAAGCCTTCACCGCACAGATACGCAGTATTTT.

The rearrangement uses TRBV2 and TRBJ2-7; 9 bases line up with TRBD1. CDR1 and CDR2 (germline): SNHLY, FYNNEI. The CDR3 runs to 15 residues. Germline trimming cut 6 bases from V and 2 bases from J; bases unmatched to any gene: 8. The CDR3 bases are TGTGCCAGCAGGGTGCCGGGACAGGGAACCTACGAGCAGTACTTC. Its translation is CASRVPGQGTYEQYF.

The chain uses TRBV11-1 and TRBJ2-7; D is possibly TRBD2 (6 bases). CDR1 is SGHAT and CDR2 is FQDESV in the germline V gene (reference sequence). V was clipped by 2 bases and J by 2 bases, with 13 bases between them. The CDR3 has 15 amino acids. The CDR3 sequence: CASSLSVGSPYEQYF. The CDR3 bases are TGTGCCAGCAGCTTATCGGTCGGGAGCCCCTACGAGCAGTACTTC. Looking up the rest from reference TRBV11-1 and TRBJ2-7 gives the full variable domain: EAEVAQSPRYKITEKSQAVAFWCDPISGHATLYWYRQILGQGPELLVQFQDESVVDDSQLPKDRFSAERLKGVDSTLKIQPAELGDSAMYLCASSLSVGSPYEQYFGPGTRLTVT.

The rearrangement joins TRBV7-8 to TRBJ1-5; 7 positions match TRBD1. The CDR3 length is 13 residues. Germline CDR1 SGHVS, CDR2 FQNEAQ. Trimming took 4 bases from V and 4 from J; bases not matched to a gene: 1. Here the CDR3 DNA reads TGTGCCAGCAGCTCGGACAGGAATCAGCCCCAGCATTTT. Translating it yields CASSSDRNQPQHF.

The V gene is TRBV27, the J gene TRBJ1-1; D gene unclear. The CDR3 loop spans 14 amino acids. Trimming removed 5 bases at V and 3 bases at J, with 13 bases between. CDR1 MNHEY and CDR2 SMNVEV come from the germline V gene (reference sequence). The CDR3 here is CASSDQDGYTEAFF. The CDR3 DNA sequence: TGTGCCAGCAGTGACCAAGACGGGTACACTGAAGCTTTCTTT.